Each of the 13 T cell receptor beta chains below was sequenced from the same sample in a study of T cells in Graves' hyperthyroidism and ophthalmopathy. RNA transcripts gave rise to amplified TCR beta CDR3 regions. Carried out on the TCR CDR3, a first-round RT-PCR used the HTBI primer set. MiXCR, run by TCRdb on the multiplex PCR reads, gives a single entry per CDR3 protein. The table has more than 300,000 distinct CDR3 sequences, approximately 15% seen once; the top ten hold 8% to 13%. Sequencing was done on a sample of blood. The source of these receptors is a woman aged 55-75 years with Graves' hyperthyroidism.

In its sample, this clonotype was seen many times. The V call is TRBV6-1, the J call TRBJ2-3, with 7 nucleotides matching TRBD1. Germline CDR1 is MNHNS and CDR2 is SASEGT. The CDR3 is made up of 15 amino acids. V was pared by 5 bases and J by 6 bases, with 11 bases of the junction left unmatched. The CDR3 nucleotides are TGTGCCAGCAGTCCACAGGGGCACTTGGGGGATACGCAGTATTTT. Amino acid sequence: CASSPQGHLGDTQYF.

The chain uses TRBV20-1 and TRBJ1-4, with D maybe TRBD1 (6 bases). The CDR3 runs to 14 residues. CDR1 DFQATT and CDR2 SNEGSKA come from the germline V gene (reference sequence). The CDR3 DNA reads TGCAGCGCAATACAGGGCGCAACTAATGAAAAACTGTTTTTT. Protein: CSAIQGATNEKLFF.

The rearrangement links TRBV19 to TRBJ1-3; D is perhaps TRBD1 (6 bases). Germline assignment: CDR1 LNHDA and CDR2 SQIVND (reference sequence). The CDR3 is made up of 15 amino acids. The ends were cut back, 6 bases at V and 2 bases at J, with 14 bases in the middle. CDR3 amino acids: CASSETTGTGNTIYF. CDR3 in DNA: TGTGCCAGTAGCGAAACGACAGGAACTGGAAACACCATATATTTT.

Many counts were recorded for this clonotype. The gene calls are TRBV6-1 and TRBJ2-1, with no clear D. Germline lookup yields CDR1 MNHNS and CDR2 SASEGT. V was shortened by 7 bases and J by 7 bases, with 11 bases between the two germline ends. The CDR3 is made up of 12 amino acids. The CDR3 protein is CASKDPANEQFF. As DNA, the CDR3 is TGTGCCAGCAAGGATCCGGCGAATGAGCAGTTCTTC.

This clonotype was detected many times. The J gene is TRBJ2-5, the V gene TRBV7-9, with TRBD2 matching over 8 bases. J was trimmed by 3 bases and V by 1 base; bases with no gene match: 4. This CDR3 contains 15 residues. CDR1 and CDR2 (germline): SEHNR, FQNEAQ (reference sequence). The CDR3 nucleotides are TGTGCCAGCAGCTTAGGCACTAGCGGAAAAGAGACCCAGTACTTC. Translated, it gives CASSLGTSGKETQYF.

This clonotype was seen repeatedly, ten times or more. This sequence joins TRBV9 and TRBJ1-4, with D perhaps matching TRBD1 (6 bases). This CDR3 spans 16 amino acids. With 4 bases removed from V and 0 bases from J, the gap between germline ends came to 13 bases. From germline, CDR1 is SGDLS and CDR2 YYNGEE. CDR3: CASSPGQWATNEKLFF. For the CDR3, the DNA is TGTGCCAGCAGCCCCGGACAGTGGGCAACTAATGAAAAACTGTTTTTT.

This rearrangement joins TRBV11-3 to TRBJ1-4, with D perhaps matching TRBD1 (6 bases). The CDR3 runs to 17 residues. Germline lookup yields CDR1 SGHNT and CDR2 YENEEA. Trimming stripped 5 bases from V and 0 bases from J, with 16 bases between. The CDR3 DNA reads TGTGCCAGCAGCCACGGACAGACGTATGCAACTAATGAAAAACTGTTTTTT. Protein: CASSHGQTYATNEKLFF.

CDR3 in amino acids: CASSQDNWGNEQFF. The CDR3 DNA follows: TGTGCCAGCAGCCAAGATAACTGGGGGAATGAGCAGTTCTTC. The gene calls are TRBV3-1 and TRBJ2-1; D is perhaps TRBD1 or TRBD2 (5 bases each). Trimming took off 0 bases at V and 7 bases at J, with 10 bases between the two ends. The germline V gene encodes CDR1 LGHDT and CDR2 YNNKEL (reference sequence). This CDR3 has 14 residues.

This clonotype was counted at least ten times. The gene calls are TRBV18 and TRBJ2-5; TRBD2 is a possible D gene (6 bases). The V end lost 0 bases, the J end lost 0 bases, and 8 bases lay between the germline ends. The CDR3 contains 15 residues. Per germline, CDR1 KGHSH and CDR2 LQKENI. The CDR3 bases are TGTGCCAGCTCACCACCGGGGGGATACCAAGAGACCCAGTACTTC. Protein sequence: CASSPPGGYQETQYF.

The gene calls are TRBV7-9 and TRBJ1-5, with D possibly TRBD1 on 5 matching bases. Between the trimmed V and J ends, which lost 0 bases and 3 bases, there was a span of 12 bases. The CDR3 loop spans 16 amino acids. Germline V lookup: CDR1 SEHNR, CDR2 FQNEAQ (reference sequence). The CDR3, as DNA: TGTGCCAGCAGCTTAGCTCCCGACAGCCCCAATCAGCCCCAGCATTTT. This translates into CASSLAPDSPNQPQHF.

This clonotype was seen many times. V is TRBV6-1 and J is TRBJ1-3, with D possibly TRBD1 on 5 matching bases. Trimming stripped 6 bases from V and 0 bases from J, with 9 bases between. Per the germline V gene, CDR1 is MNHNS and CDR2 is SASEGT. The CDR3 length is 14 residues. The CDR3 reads CASSGQLSGNTIYF. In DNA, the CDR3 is TGTGCCAGCAGCGGACAACTCTCTGGAAACACCATATATTTT.

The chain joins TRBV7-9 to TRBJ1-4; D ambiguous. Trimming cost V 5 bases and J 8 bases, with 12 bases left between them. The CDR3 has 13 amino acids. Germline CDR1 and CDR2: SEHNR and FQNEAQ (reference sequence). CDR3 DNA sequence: TGTGCCAGCAGCCCCGTCATGGCCGAAAAACTGTTTTTT. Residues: CASSPVMAEKLFF.

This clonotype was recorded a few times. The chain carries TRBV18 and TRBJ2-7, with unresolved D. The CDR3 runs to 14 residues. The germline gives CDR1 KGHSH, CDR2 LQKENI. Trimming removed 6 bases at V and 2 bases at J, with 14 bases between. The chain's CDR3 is CASSPSSEAYEQYF. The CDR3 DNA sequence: TGTGCCAGCTCTCCTTCCTCCGAAGCCTACGAGCAGTACTTC.